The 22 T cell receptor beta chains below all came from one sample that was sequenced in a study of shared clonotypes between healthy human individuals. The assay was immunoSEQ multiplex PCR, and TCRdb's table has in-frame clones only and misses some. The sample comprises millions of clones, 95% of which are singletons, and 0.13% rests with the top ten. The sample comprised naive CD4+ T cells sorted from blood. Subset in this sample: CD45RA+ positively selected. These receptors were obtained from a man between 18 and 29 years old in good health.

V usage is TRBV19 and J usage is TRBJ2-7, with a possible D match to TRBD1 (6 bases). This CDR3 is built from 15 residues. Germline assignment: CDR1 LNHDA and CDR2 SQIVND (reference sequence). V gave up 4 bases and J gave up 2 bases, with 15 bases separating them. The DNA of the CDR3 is TGTGCCAGTAGTACCCCGGGACACGCCACCTACGAGCAGTACTTC. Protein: CASSTPGHATYEQYF. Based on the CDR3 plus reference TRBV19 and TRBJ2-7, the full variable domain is DGGITQSPKYLFRKEGQNVTLSCEQNLNHDAMYWYRQDPGQGLRLIYYSQIVNDFQKGDIAEGYSVSREKKESFPLTVTSAQKNPTAFYLCASSTPGHATYEQYFGPGTRLTVT.

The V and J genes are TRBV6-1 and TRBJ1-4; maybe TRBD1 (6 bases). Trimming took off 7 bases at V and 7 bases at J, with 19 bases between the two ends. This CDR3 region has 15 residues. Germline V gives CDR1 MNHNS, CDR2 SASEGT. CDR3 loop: CASTWGGTGTEKLFF. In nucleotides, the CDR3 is TGTGCCAGCACCTGGGGGGGAACAGGGACTGAAAAACTGTTTTTT.

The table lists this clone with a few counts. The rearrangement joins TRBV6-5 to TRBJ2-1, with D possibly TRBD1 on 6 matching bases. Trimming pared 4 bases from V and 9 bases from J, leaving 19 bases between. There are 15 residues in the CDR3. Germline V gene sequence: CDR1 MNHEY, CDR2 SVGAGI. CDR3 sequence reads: CASSSWDINSGEQFF. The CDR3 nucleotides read TGTGCCAGCAGTTCCTGGGACATAAATAGTGGTGAGCAGTTCTTC.

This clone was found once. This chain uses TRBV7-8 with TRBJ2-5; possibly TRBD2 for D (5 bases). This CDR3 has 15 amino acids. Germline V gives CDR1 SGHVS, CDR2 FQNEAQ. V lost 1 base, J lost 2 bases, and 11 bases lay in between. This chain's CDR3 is CASSLGGVGQETQYF. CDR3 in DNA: TGTGCCAGCAGCTTAGGGGGAGTAGGACAAGAGACCCAGTACTTC.

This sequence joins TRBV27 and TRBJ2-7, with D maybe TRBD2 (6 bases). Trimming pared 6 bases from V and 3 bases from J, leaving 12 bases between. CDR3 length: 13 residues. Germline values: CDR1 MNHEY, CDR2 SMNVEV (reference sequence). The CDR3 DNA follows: TGTGCCAGCAGGGGGGTGGGGGGCTACGAGCAGTACTTC. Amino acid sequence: CASRGVGGYEQYF.

The CDR3 is CASRSGADTQYF. CDR3 DNA sequence: TGTGCCAGCAGATCCGGAGCAGATACGCAGTATTTT. The chain couples TRBV6-6 to TRBJ2-3; D is uncertain. The CDR3 is 12 amino acids. CDR1 and CDR2 (germline): MNHNY, SVGAGI (reference sequence). V was clipped by 6 bases and J by 4 bases, with 8 bases between them.

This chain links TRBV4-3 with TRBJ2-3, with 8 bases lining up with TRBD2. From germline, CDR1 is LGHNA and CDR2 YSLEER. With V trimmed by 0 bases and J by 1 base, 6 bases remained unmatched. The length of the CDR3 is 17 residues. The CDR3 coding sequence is TGCGCCAGCAGCCAAGATAGGGCGACTAGCGGCACAGATACGCAGTATTTT. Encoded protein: CASSQDRATSGTDTQYF.

CDR3 coding DNA: TGTGCCAGTAGTAACCGGGACTACGAGCAGTACTTC. It codes for CASSNRDYEQYF. The chain employs TRBV19 and TRBJ2-7; maybe TRBD2 (5 bases). This CDR3 region has 12 residues. The V end lost 4 bases, the J end lost 3 bases, and 7 bases lay between the germline ends. Germline V gene data show CDR1 as LNHDA and CDR2 as SQIVND (reference sequence).

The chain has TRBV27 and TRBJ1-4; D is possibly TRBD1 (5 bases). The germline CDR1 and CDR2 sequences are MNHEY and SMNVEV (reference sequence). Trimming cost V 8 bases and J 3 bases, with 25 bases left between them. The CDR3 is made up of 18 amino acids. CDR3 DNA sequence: TGTGCCAGCTACTCTTACGGGGCGGGGAAGGTCGCTAATGAAAAACTGTTTTTT. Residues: CASYSYGAGKVANEKLFF.

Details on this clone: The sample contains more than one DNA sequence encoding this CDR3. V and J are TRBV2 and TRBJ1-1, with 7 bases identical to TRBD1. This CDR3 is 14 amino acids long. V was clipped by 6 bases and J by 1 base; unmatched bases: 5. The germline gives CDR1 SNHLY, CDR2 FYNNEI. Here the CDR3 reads CASSERQGNTEAFF. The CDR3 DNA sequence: TGTGCCAGCAGCGAGAGACAGGGGAACACTGAAGCTTTCTTT. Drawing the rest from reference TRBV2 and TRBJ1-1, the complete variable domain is EPEVTQTPSHQVTQMGQEVILRCVPISNHLYFYWYRQILGQKVEFLVSFYNNEISEKSEIFDDQFSVERPDGSNFTLKIRSTKLEDSAMYFCASSERQGNTEAFFGQGTRLTVV.

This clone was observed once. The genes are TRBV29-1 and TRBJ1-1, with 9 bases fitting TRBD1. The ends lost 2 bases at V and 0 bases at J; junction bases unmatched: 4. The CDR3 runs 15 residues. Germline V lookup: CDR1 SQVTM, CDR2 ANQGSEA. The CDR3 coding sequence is TGCAGCGTTGAAAGTGGGACAGGGATGAACACTGAAGCTTTCTTT. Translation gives CSVESGTGMNTEAFF.

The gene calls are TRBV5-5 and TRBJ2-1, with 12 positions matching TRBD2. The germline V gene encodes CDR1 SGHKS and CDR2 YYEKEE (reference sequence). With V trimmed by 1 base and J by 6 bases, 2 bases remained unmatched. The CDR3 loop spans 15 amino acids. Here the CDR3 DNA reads TGTGCCAGCAGCTTGAGGACTAGCGGGACCAATGAGCAGTTCTTC. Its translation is CASSLRTSGTNEQFF.

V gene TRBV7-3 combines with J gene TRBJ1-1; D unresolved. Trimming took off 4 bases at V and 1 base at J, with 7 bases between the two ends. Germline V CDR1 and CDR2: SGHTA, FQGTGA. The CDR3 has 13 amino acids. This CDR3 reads CASSSNWNTEAFF. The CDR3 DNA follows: TGTGCCAGCAGCTCCAACTGGAACACTGAAGCTTTCTTT.

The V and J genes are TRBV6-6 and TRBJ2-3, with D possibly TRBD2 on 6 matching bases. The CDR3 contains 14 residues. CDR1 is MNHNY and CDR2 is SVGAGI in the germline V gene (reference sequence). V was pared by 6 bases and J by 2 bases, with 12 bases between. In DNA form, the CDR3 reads TGTGCCAGCAGGTTGGGACTTAACACAGATACGCAGTATTTT. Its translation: CASRLGLNTDTQYF.

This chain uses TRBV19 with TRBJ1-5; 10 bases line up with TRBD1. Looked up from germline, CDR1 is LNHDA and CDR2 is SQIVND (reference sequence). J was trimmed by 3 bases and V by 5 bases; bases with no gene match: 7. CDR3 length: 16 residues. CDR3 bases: TGTGCCAGTAGTGCCCGGGACAGGGGATTCAATCAGCCCCAGCATTTT. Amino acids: CASSARDRGFNQPQHF.

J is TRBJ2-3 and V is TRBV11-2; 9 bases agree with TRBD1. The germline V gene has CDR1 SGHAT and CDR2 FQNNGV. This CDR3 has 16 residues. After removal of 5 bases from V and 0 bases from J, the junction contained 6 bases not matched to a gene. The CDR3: CASSKQGATSTDTQYF. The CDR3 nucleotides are TGTGCCAGCAGCAAACAGGGGGCCACTAGCACAGATACGCAGTATTTT.

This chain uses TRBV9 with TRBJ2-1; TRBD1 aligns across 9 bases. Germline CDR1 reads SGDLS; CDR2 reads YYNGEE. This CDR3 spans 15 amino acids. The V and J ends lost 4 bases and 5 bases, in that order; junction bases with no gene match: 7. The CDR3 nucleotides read TGTGCCAGCAGCAAACAACAGGGGGCTAACAATGAGCAGTTCTTC. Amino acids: CASSKQQGANNEQFF.

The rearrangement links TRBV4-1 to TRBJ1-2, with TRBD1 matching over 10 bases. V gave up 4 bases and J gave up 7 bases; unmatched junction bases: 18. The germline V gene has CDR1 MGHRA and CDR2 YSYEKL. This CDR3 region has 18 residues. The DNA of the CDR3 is TGCGCCAGCAGCCGAGAGTCCCGGGACAGGGGTCTCCCCGGTGGCTACACCTTC. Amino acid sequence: CASSRESRDRGLPGGYTF.

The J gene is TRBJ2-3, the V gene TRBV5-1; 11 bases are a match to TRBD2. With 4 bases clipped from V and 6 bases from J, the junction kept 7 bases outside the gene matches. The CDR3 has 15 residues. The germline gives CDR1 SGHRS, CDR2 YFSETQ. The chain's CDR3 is CASSPSGGSIDTQYF. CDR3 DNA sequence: TGCGCCAGCAGCCCTAGCGGGGGGAGTATCGATACGCAGTATTTT.

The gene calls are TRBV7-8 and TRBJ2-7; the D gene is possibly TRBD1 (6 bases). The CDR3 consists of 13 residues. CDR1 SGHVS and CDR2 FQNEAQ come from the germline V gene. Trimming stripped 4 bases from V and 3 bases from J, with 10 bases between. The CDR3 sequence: CASSSPDSYEQYF. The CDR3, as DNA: TGTGCCAGCAGCTCACCGGACAGCTACGAGCAGTACTTC.

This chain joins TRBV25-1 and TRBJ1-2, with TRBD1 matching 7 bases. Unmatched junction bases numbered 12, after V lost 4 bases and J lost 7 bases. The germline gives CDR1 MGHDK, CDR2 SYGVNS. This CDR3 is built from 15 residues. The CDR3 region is CASSANRGAGLGYTF. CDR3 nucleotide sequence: TGTGCCAGCAGTGCGAACAGGGGCGCCGGCCTTGGCTACACCTTC.

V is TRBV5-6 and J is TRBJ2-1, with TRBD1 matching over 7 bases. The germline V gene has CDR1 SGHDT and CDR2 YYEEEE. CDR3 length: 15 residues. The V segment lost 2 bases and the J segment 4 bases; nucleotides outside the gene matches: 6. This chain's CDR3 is CASSLPGQRYNEQFF. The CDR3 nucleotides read TGTGCCAGCAGCTTACCGGGACAGCGTTACAATGAGCAGTTCTTC.